The 5 T cell receptor beta chains below come from one sample, sequenced in a study of blood T cell repertoires in COVID-19. The method was immunoSEQ multiplex PCR; TCRdb's version includes in-frame clones alone and lacks a portion of them. The repertoire holds 150,000 to 200,000 clones, 81% seen once, with approximately 12% in the top ten. The sample taken for sequencing was peripheral blood. These receptors came from an elderly woman with COVID-19, enrolled during active disease.

This chain connects TRBV19 to TRBJ1-5; TRBD1 matches at 10 bases. Germline loops: CDR1 LNHDA, CDR2 SQIVND (reference sequence). The length of the CDR3 is 15 residues. V dropped 4 bases and J dropped 5; count of bases not matched to a gene: 5. The CDR3 nucleotides read TGTGCCAGTAGTAGTACCGGGACAGGGGATCAGCCCCAGCATTTT. Translated: CASSSTGTGDQPQHF.

The V and J genes are TRBV18 and TRBJ2-1; D call uncertain. This CDR3 region has 12 residues. V was pared by 3 bases and J by 8 bases, with 8 bases between. Germline CDR1 and CDR2: KGHSH and LQKENI. Here the CDR3 reads CASSPRGDEQFF. Here the CDR3 DNA reads TGTGCCAGCTCACCTCGAGGCGATGAGCAGTTCTTC.

This chain uses TRBV27 with TRBJ1-6; TRBD1 might be the D (6 bases). The CDR3 contains 17 residues. CDR1 is MNHEY and CDR2 is SMNVEV in the germline V gene (reference sequence). V dropped 3 bases and J dropped 7 bases, with 19 bases sitting between them. The CDR3 DNA sequence: TGTGCCAGCAGTTTTTATCGGAGGAGGACAGAGAATTCACCCCTCCACTTT. Translating it yields CASSFYRRRTENSPLHF.

This chain links TRBV3-1 (or the pseudogene TRBV3-2) with TRBJ2-2; D gene ambiguous. This CDR3 is 13 amino acids long. From germline, CDR1 is LGHDT and CDR2 YNNKEL (reference sequence). V lost 2 bases and J lost 7, with 8 bases in between. DNA for the CDR3: TGTGCCAGCAGCCAACGACACCTCGGGGAGCTGTTTTTT. The encoded protein is CASSQRHLGELFF.

This clone was detected ten times or more. The rearrangement uses TRBV27 and TRBJ2-7; perhaps TRBD2 as D (6 bases). Per germline, CDR1 MNHEY and CDR2 SMNVEV (reference sequence). The CDR3 contains 13 residues. V was shortened by 11 bases and J by 6 bases, with 20 bases between the two germline ends. CDR3 nucleotide sequence: TGTGCCTCGCTTGGAGGGTGGGGGACCGAGCAGTACTTC. Protein sequence: CASLGGWGTEQYF.